Described below is a single T cell receptor beta chain sequence and its context. The record originates from a study of T cell responses to AZD1222 COVID-19 vaccine. Sequencing was performed with immunoSEQ multiplex PCR; in TCRdb, only in-frame clones are kept and a portion is missing. In the table there are 85,000 to 90,000 clones, about 92% of which are singletons. The CDR3 is 13 residues long. CDR1 ENHRY and CDR2 SYGVKD come from the germline V gene. V gave up 3 bases and J gave up 5 bases, with 10 bases separating them. This clonotype was obtained from an adult in good health. This rearrangement joins TRBV10-3 to TRBJ1-2, with unresolved D. Sequencing was performed on peripheral blood, taken on day 0 of AZD1222 vaccination. The CDR3 reads CAISERVWYGYTF. The CDR3 DNA reads TGTGCCATCAGTGAAAGGGTTTGGTATGGCTACACCTTC.